The present TCR beta chain was sequenced within a study of blood T cell repertoires in COVID-19. The CDR3 consists of 13 residues. Deletions cut 4 bases from V and 5 bases from J, with 10 bases between. Germline V gene data show CDR1 as SGHNT and CDR2 as YYREEE (reference sequence). Profiled with immunoSEQ multiplex PCR; TCRdb holds only in-frame clones, not every one. The table shows hundreds of thousands of clones, with 82% occurring only once. The rearrangement uses TRBV5-4 and TRBJ2-1; no reliable D call. The specimen sequenced was peripheral blood. This receptor was identified in a woman older than 75 with acute or convalescent COVID-19. The CDR3 region has the DNA TGTGCCAGCAGCGATAAACGGGACAATGAGCAGTTCTTC. Amino acids: CASSDKRDNEQFF.